A selection of T cell receptor beta chains follows, all from one sample in a study of blood T cell repertoires in COVID-19. The table came from immunoSEQ multiplex PCR; TCRdb's copy has only in-frame clones and leaves some out. The table has 95,000 to 100,000 clones, around nine tenths seen once; the top ten hold 4% to 5%. The sequenced material came from peripheral blood. The receptor source for this set is a human donor with COVID-19, enrolled during active disease. The donor label of this sample is uncertain. The CDR3 runs from the conserved cysteine through the conserved F or W. Fields, in order: CDR3 length, D gene, V gene, CDR3 protein. D genes are given only for firm matches.

12	.	TRBV30	CACLRVSTEAFF
17	TRBD1	TRBV6-6	CASSRGTGVLSNQPQHF
16	.	TRBV21-1	CASSPGLARSGETQYF
15	TRBD1	TRBV5-4	CASSPDRVRWETQYF
18	.	TRBV27	CASSLSQDMRLGLGGYTF
15	.	TRBV2	CASRPGQLPNQPQHF
13	TRBD1	TRBV6-5	CASSQDRGGGYTF
13	.	TRBV19	CASRGVSNQPQHF
14	TRBD1	TRBV3-1/TRBV3-2	CASSQGQGSSPLHF
16	TRBD1	TRBV19	CASSSNRGIAKNIQYF
13	.	TRBV6-5	CASSTDSGNTIYF
13	TRBD1	TRBV19	CASSQGAQETQYF
13	.	TRBV12-3/TRBV12-4	CASSLGQGYGYTF
16	TRBD2	TRBV6-2/TRBV6-3	CASSDPQAGGTDTQYF
15	TRBD1	TRBV2	CASTRTWTGMAEAFF
17	TRBD1	TRBV19	CASSAETGRTGNQPQHF
12	TRBD1	TRBV6-5	CASSWTGEGYTF
15	TRBD1	TRBV6-5	CASSLTGDLNDEQYF
15	TRBD1	TRBV28	CASSPHRGVDEKLFF
14	.	TRBV15	CATSSGVPPETQYF
14	TRBD1	TRBV6-5	CASSYGSRGETQYF
17	TRBD1	TRBV6-1	CASRARQGEHSTDTQYF
15	TRBD2	TRBV7-3	CASSRGLAASYEQYF
15	TRBD2	TRBV7-2	CASSSSGGRTYEQYF
15	TRBD2	TRBV7-3	CASSFAGGSTDTQYF
12	.	TRBV6-5	CASRTPSYEQYF
13	.	TRBV25-1	CASLGTTNEKLFF
15	.	TRBV11-3	CASSLEWQEGTEAFF
16	.	TRBV5-5	CASSLQWGRLNTEAFF
20	TRBD1	TRBV28	CASIPAGTGVRVESYNEQFF
14	.	TRBV6-5	CASRGTSSNQPQHF
14	.	TRBV2	CASSEARGGTEAFF
15	TRBD1	TRBV10-3	CAISESGTGGNPQHF
19	TRBD2	TRBV5-4	CASSAPGLAGGSSYNEQFF
15	TRBD2	TRBV11-2	CASSTSGGSSYEQYF
16	.	TRBV2	CASSENRGGIPEKLFF
13	TRBD1	TRBV5-6	CASKNRGYQPQHF
14	.	TRBV3-1/TRBV3-2	CASSLFNRVLEQYF
15	.	TRBV27	CASSFGAGETYGYTF
16	TRBD1	TRBV5-4	CASSRMRDRVGNTIYF
14	.	TRBV4-1	CASRRGGDNYGYTF
20	TRBD1	TRBV28	CASSLTPFLITGDRNYGYTF
15	TRBD1	TRBV7-6	CASSLTDRGNFEQYF
17	TRBD1	TRBV5-1	CASSLDRGTGESYEQYF
15	.	TRBV6-5	CASSTGSPGNEKLFF
13	.	TRBV5-1	CASSLDGTGELFF
15	TRBD2	TRBV19	CASSSRTSGGHEQFF
15	.	TRBV7-6	CASSTLQGGTGELFF
14	TRBD1	TRBV27	CASSPTGNSYEQYF
17	.	TRBV5-1	CASSWRTIRSSYNEQFF
12	.	TRBV29-1	CSVEGENQPQHF
12	TRBD1	TRBV30	CAMTGDRYGYTF
15	TRBD1	TRBV4-2	CASSQVDREKEKLFF
15	TRBD2	TRBV2	CASLWASGGYNEQFF
15	.	TRBV5-5	CASSRFQGSNQPQHF
12	.	TRBV28	CASSFGGFEAFF
14	TRBD1	TRBV29-1	CSVENRGQGTEAFF
15	TRBD2	TRBV25-1	CASSNVAGESYEQFF
16	.	TRBV2	CASINYDLKSKETQYF